These 19 T cell receptor beta chains originate from one sample sequenced in a study of blood T cell repertoires in COVID-19 (dated by TCRdb to about 2020). The receptor library was made with the immunoSEQ multiplex PCR assay. TCRdb's version of the immuneACCESS table is confined to in-frame rearrangements and falls short of the full clone set. An unresolved V gene accounts for under half of the shortfall where checked; the remainder is of unknown origin. Within this sample are about 220,000 clones, with approximately 82% of them counted one time only. The ten largest clones add up to about 3.9% of the sample. The material sequenced was peripheral blood. The receptors were sampled from an elderly woman with acute or convalescent COVID-19.

The chain recombines TRBV6-6 with TRBJ1-6, with 9 bases matching TRBD1. This CDR3 has 15 amino acids. J lost 7 bases, V lost 6 bases, and 7 bases had no gene match. Germline assignment: CDR1 MNHNY and CDR2 SVGAGI (reference sequence). CDR3 DNA: TGTGCCAGCAGACCTCGGACAGGGGTCAATTCACCCCTCCACTTT. Translated, it gives CASRPRTGVNSPLHF.

The V call is TRBV5-1, the J call TRBJ2-1; TRBD1 matches at 9 bases. Per the germline V gene, CDR1 is SGHRS and CDR2 is YFSETQ. Unmatched junction bases numbered 5, after V lost 3 bases and J lost 4 bases. The CDR3 loop spans 15 amino acids. The DNA for the CDR3 is TGCGCCAGCAGCTACGTCGGGACAGGGTACAATGAGCAGTTCTTC. Translation gives CASSYVGTGYNEQFF.

The chain is built from TRBV7-9 and TRBJ2-1, with a possible D match to TRBD2 (7 bases). The germline V gene has CDR1 SEHNR and CDR2 FQNEAQ (reference sequence). Between the trimmed V and J ends, which lost 5 bases and 9 bases, there was a span of 23 bases. This CDR3 comprises 16 residues. The CDR3 coding sequence is TGTGCCAGCAGCCCCTTCGGCGGGGGCTATGGGGGTGAGCAGTTCTTC. Protein product: CASSPFGGGYGGEQFF.

This clone appeared a single time. The gene calls are TRBV7-3 and TRBJ2-4, with 7 bases identical to TRBD2. Germline V gene lookup returns CDR1 SGHTA and CDR2 FQGTGA. Trimming took 1 base from V and 1 from J; bases not matched to a gene: 10. The CDR3 contains 18 residues. CDR3 region: CASSLNKRGSGAKNIQYF. The DNA for the CDR3 is TGTGCCAGCAGCTTAAACAAGCGGGGTAGTGGGGCCAAAAACATTCAGTACTTC.

CDR3 nucleotides: TGTGCCAGCAGCCAAGAACTAGCGGGGGCCTCCTACGAGCAGTACTTC. Residues: CASSQELAGASYEQYF. The chain recombines TRBV4-2 with TRBJ2-7, with 11 bases that match TRBD2. CDR1 is LGHNA and CDR2 is YNFKEQ in the germline V gene. CDR3 size: 16 residues. V lost 0 bases, J lost 0 bases, and 1 base stayed unmatched.

This chain joins TRBV5-8 and TRBJ1-1; D gene unclear. This CDR3 has 13 residues. Per the germline V gene, CDR1 is SGHTS and CDR2 is YDEGEE. V was shortened by 0 bases and J by 1 base, with 4 bases between the two germline ends. CDR3 residues: CASSLARNTEAFF. For the CDR3, the DNA is TGTGCCAGCAGCTTGGCGAGGAACACTGAAGCTTTCTTT.

There are many counts of this clone. The chain carries TRBV2 and TRBJ2-3, with 10 bases matching TRBD2. After removal of 1 base from V and 6 bases from J, the junction contained 13 bases not matched to a gene. Germline assignment: CDR1 SNHLY and CDR2 FYNNEI. The CDR3 consists of 18 residues. CDR3 protein: CASSEEELAGVGRDTQYF. In DNA form, the CDR3 reads TGTGCCAGCAGTGAAGAGGAGCTAGCGGGGGTGGGGCGGGATACGCAGTATTTT.

The V and J genes are TRBV19 and TRBJ2-1; D possibly corresponds to TRBD2 (6 bases). This CDR3 spans 16 amino acids. The germline gives CDR1 LNHDA, CDR2 SQIVND (reference sequence). V lost 3 bases and J lost 6, with 18 bases in between. CDR3: CASSMLAGQGGNEQFF. As DNA, the CDR3 is TGTGCCAGTAGTATGCTCGCTGGGCAGGGAGGCAATGAGCAGTTCTTC.

This rearrangement joins TRBV11-2 to TRBJ2-7; no firm D call. Germline V gene lookup returns CDR1 SGHAT and CDR2 FQNNGV. The CDR3 covers 12 residues. V was pared by 1 base and J by 3 bases, with 4 bases between. CDR3 residues: CASSLGVYEQYF. The CDR3 DNA sequence: TGTGCCAGCAGCTTAGGCGTCTACGAGCAGTACTTC. The full variable domain, its missing parts supplied by reference TRBV11-2 and TRBJ2-7, is EAGVAQSPRYKIIEKRQSVAFWCNPISGHATLYWYQQILGQGPKLLIQFQNNGVVDDSQLPKDRFSAERLKGVDSTLKIQPAKLEDSAVYLCASSLGVYEQYFGPGTRLTVT.

The DNA for the CDR3 is TGTGCCAGCAGTTACTCGGTTAGATCCGAGGACGAGCAGTACTTC. It specifies CASSYSVRSEDEQYF. This sequence joins TRBV6-5 and TRBJ2-7; D uncertain. Germline CDR1 and CDR2: MNHEY and SVGAGI. Trimming took off 0 bases at V and 5 bases at J, with 14 bases between the two ends. CDR3 length: 15 amino acids.

The chain joins TRBV11-2 to TRBJ1-5; 8 positions agree with TRBD1. The CDR3 has 17 amino acids. V shed 5 bases and J 6 bases; nucleotides not matched to a gene: 15. CDR1 is SGHAT, CDR2 FQNNGV, per germline. The CDR3 DNA follows: TGTGCCAGCAGCCCAAAGGACAGGGAAAATAGTGCTCAGCCCCAGCATTTT. It is translated as CASSPKDRENSAQPQHF.

The V and J genes are TRBV6-6 and TRBJ1-1; 9 nucleotides agree with TRBD1. The V and J ends lost 4 bases and 2 bases, in that order; junction bases with no gene match: 5. Germline V gives CDR1 MNHNY, CDR2 SVGAGI (reference sequence). The CDR3 runs 15 residues. The chain's CDR3 is CASSWGTGINTEAFF. Written as DNA, the CDR3 is TGTGCCAGCAGTTGGGGGACAGGGATAAACACTGAAGCTTTCTTT.

This clone was counted a few times. CDR3 sequence: CSVQPGQTMNTEAFF. CDR3 bases: TGCAGCGTCCAACCGGGACAGACCATGAACACTGAAGCTTTCTTT. The V and J genes are TRBV29-1 and TRBJ1-1; 7 bases agree with TRBD1. V trimming: 6 bases; J trimming: 0 bases; junction bases outside the gene matches: 10. Germline CDR1 reads SQVTM; CDR2 reads ANQGSEA. The CDR3 is 15 residues long.

The chain has TRBV3-1 (or the pseudogene TRBV3-2) and TRBJ1-2, with 7 bases matching TRBD1. The CDR3 is 14 amino acids. Germline V gene lookup returns CDR1 LGHDT and CDR2 YNNKEL (reference sequence). Unmatched junction bases numbered 4, after V lost 4 bases and J lost 2 bases. The CDR3 here is CASSLTTGNYGYTF. The CDR3 coding sequence is TGTGCCAGCAGCCTTACGACAGGGAACTATGGCTACACCTTC.

The gene calls are TRBV2 and TRBJ1-2; 7 positions match TRBD1. This CDR3 is built from 14 residues. Looked up from germline, CDR1 is SNHLY and CDR2 is FYNNEI. V lost 6 bases and J lost 2; bases outside the gene matches: 6. The CDR3 loop reads CASRGDSWNYGYTF. In nucleotides, the CDR3 is TGTGCCAGCAGGGGGGACAGCTGGAACTATGGCTACACCTTC.

The chain carries TRBV4-2 and TRBJ2-3; 10 bases fit TRBD2. This CDR3 is 17 amino acids long. After removal of 0 bases from V and 5 bases from J, the junction contained 8 bases not matched to a gene. From germline, CDR1 is LGHNA and CDR2 YNFKEQ. CDR3 sequence reads: CASSQEVSGGLGDTQYF. For the CDR3, the DNA is TGTGCCAGCAGCCAAGAGGTTAGCGGGGGGCTGGGAGATACGCAGTATTTT.

This rearrangement joins TRBV5-1 to TRBJ1-5, with 8 bases that match TRBD1. This CDR3 has 16 amino acids. V lost 0 bases to trimming and J lost 6 bases; unmatched junction nucleotides: 8. The germline V gene encodes CDR1 SGHRS and CDR2 YFSETQ. For the CDR3, the DNA is TGCGCCAGCAGCTTGGACCCACAGGGGGTTGGTCAGCCCCAGCATTTT. It specifies CASSLDPQGVGQPQHF.

The chain employs TRBV7-9 and TRBJ1-2; no reliable D call. Trimming took off 1 base at V and 6 bases at J, with 15 bases between the two ends. Germline V lookup: CDR1 SEHNR, CDR2 FQNEAQ (reference sequence). This CDR3 spans 15 amino acids. Here the CDR3 DNA reads TGTGCCAGCAGCTTAGTTCAAAGCTCTCGGGATGGCTACACCTTC. Its protein product is CASSLVQSSRDGYTF.

The J gene is TRBJ2-6, the V gene TRBV5-5; D is unclear. The germline V and J ends were trimmed by 4 bases and 3 bases, with 11 bases remaining between them. The CDR3 totals 15 residues. Germline V lookup: CDR1 SGHKS, CDR2 YYEKEE (reference sequence). CDR3 region: CASSLSTSGANVLTF. CDR3 in DNA: TGTGCCAGCAGCCTAAGTACGAGTGGGGCCAACGTCCTGACTTTC.